The T cell receptor beta chain described here comes from a study of blood T cells in healthy people across ages. The CDR3 has 11 residues. The V gene lost 0 bases and the J gene lost 7 bases, with 6 bases spanning the gap. Germline values: CDR1 GTSNPN, CDR2 SVGIG (reference sequence). As concerns this clonotype: The antigen is undetermined.

General study points: While age rose, TCR beta diversity per million T cells dropped in a roughly linear way.

The authors ran a second PCR of roughly 6 to 12 cycles using a sample-barcoded 5' primer and a J-beta primer mix. MiXCR was run by TCRdb on the 5' RACE reads, yielding one entry per CDR3 protein. The data show fewer than 2,000,000 distinct CDR3 sequences, 35% to 50% seen once. This receptor was taken from a human donor in good health. What was sequenced was blood. The rearrangement uses TRBV30 and TRBJ1-2; a weak D match, TRBD1 (5 bases). This chain's CDR3 is CAWSVQVGYTF. The CDR3 nucleotides read TGTGCCTGGAGTGTACAGGTTGGCTACACCTTC.